The T cell receptor beta chain under discussion was sequenced for a study of T-cell reconstitution after alpha-beta-depleted transplantation in children. Using unique molecular identifiers, the investigators prepared the TCRbeta library. TCRdb passed the PCR reads through MiXCR, listing each CDR3 protein once. The data contain hundreds of thousands of distinct CDR3 sequences, just under 8.5% of them singletons. General study points: Certain patients had high TCRbeta diversity at day 60, and it came from recipient T cells and thymic progenitors that survived. Several hundred graft clones that had expanded were reportedly the source of alpha-beta T cells about two months after transplant. A year had passed since transplant, and T-cell counts and diversity by then came mostly from newly produced T cells.

In this sample, this clonotype turned up many times. The antigen remains undetermined. V lost 4 bases and J lost 2; bases outside the gene matches: 12. CDR3 size: 18 residues. Germline loops: CDR1 SGDLS, CDR2 YYNGEE. The sample in question was PBMCs, mostly from graft donor cells, obtained 180 days after TCRalphabeta/CD19-depleted stem cell transplant. The TCR comes from a male patient aged 10 to 17 who had a stem cell transplant for acute lymphoblastic leukemia, so the T cells may come from the graft donor. V is TRBV9 and J is TRBJ2-2; 9 positions match TRBD2. The CDR3 DNA sequence: TGTGCCAGCAGCACTCCTAGGGAGCGGGGGGCTAACACCGGGGAGCTGTTTTTT. The encoded protein is CASSTPRERGANTGELFF.